These 8 T cell receptor beta chains were sequenced from one sample in a study of T-cell reconstitution after alpha-beta-depleted transplantation in children. Unique molecular identifiers featured in how the TCRbeta library was prepared. Via MiXCR, TCRdb re-called the PCR reads, giving one row per CDR3 protein. The profile shows 500,000 or so distinct CDR3 sequences, 32% of them singletons. The sequencing used PBMCs from the stem cell graft donor, collected from the stem cell graft. These receptors were obtained from a human donor who donated a stem cell graft to a child with aplastic anemia.

This clonotype was detected only a few times. The V and J genes are TRBV2 and TRBJ1-1, with a tentative D call TRBD1 (5 bases). This CDR3 has 15 residues. Looked up from germline, CDR1 is SNHLY and CDR2 is FYNNEI. The germline V and J ends were trimmed by 3 bases and 3 bases, with 14 bases remaining between them. CDR3 DNA sequence: TGTGCCAGCAGTGACGACAGCCCGAGTCACACTGAAGCTTTCTTT. Its protein is CASSDDSPSHTEAFF. Full variable domain (remainder filled in from reference TRBV2 and TRBJ1-1): EPEVTQTPSHQVTQMGQEVILRCVPISNHLYFYWYRQILGQKVEFLVSFYNNEISEKSEIFDDQFSVERPDGSNFTLKIRSTKLEDSAMYFCASSDDSPSHTEAFFGQGTRLTVV.

Concerning this clonotype: The junction and the germline gene differ at one end; a read error may be behind it. V is TRBV19 and J is TRBJ2-6; 10 positions agree with TRBD1. CDR3 length: 18 residues. Germline V gene data show CDR1 as LNHDA and CDR2 as SQIVND (reference sequence). CDR3 bases: TGTGCCAGTAGTATCGGACAGGGGGGTTCTTCTGGGGCCATCGTCCTGACTTTC. Its translation is CASSIGQGGSSGAIVLTF.

The chain combines TRBV6-5 with TRBJ2-1, with TRBD2 matching over 9 bases. Unmatched junction bases numbered 4, after V lost 4 bases and J lost 0 bases. This CDR3 has 16 residues. Germline V CDR1 and CDR2: MNHEY, SVGAGI. This CDR3 reads CASSLLSGSSYNEQFF. The CDR3 region has the DNA TGTGCCAGCAGTTTACTTAGCGGGAGCTCCTACAATGAGCAGTTCTTC.

This sequence joins TRBV29-1 and TRBJ1-2; the D is unclear. The length of the CDR3 is 13 residues. From germline, CDR1 is SQVTM and CDR2 ANQGSEA. V was pared by 7 bases and J by 6 bases, with 18 bases between. CDR3 region: CSAEPGVKDGYTF. DNA of the CDR3: TGCAGCGCTGAGCCGGGAGTTAAGGATGGCTACACCTTC. The full variable domain, with the rest looked up from reference TRBV29-1 and TRBJ1-2, is SAVISQKPSRDICQRGTSLTIQCQVDSQVTMMFWYRQQPGQSLTLIATANQGSEATYESGFVIDKFPISRPNLTFSTLTVSNMSPEDSSIYLCSAEPGVKDGYTFGSGTRLTVV.

The table lists this clonotype with a few counts. The chain joins TRBV29-1 to TRBJ1-2; D perhaps matches TRBD1 (5 bases). The CDR3 totals 14 residues. V lost 2 bases and J 0 bases, leaving 10 bases between the germline ends. Germline CDR1 is SQVTM and CDR2 is ANQGSEA. DNA for the CDR3: TGCAGCGTTGAACGTCCAGGGACTAACTATGGCTACACCTTC. Residues: CSVERPGTNYGYTF. The whole variable domain, remainder taken from reference TRBV29-1 and TRBJ1-2, is SAVISQKPSRDICQRGTSLTIQCQVDSQVTMMFWYRQQPGQSLTLIATANQGSEATYESGFVIDKFPISRPNLTFSTLTVSNMSPEDSSIYLCSVERPGTNYGYTFGSGTRLTVV.

The chain couples TRBV30 to TRBJ1-4, with D hard to call. The V gene's germline CDR1 is GTSNPN and CDR2 SVGIG (reference sequence). This CDR3 region has 14 residues. V lost 0 bases to trimming and J lost 0 bases, with 5 bases between them. In DNA form, the CDR3 reads TGTGCCTGGAGTGTACCTGCAACTAATGAAAAACTGTTTTTT. Protein product: CAWSVPATNEKLFF.

The V call is TRBV7-8, the J call TRBJ2-5; unclear D gene. CDR1 is SGHVS, CDR2 FQNEAQ, per germline. CDR3 length: 16 residues. V was cut by 1 base and J by 5 bases, with 17 bases left in between. DNA for the CDR3: TGTGCCAGCAGCTTAGGGCGCTCCCATCGTTTGGAGACCCAGTACTTC. Residues: CASSLGRSHRLETQYF.

The chain employs TRBV5-1 and TRBJ1-2; D is possibly TRBD1 (6 bases). V shed 5 bases and J shed 3 bases, with 14 bases lying between them. Germline CDR1 is SGHRS and CDR2 is YFSETQ. This CDR3 has 14 residues. The CDR3 DNA sequence: TGCGCCAGCAGTACTCCGGGGGCCCACTATGGCTACACCTTC. This sequence encodes CASSTPGAHYGYTF. Supplemented by reference TRBV5-1 and TRBJ1-2, the full variable domain reads KAGVTQTPRYLIKTRGQQVTLSCSPISGHRSVSWYQQTPGQGLQFLFEYFSETQRNKGNFPGRFSGRQFSNSRSEMNVSTLELGDSALYLCASSTPGAHYGYTFGSGTRLTVV.